The clone carrying this T cell receptor beta chain was seen a few times. The antigen is undetermined. Each CDR3 protein is one row after TCRdb ran MiXCR on the 5' RACE reads. Among hundreds of thousands of distinct CDR3 sequences listed, 12% were seen once. The CDR3 sequence is 16 residues long. Germline V gives CDR1 ENHRY, CDR2 SYGVKD. V shed 2 bases, J shed 0 bases, and the junction held 6 bases outside the gene matches. The sample belongs to a study of T cells after yellow fever vaccination. Study-level findings and limits: Contamination by abundant bulk-population clonotypes could be present in FACS-sorted repertoires. Once the booster was given, most primary-vaccination clones reappeared, at approximately 97% for CD4 and roughly 91% for CD8. The secondary response was weaker, and its peak arrived faster, on day 5 versus 15.

The TCR was taken from a man aged 25 to 45 who received the YFV17D yellow fever vaccine. This specimen consisted of PBMCs, obtained on the day of the yellow fever booster vaccination. The chain uses TRBV10-3 and TRBJ2-5; TRBD1 matches 7 bases. This CDR3 reads CAISEPGTAYQETQYF. In DNA, the CDR3 is TGTGCCATCAGTGAGCCCGGGACAGCGTACCAAGAGACCCAGTACTTC.